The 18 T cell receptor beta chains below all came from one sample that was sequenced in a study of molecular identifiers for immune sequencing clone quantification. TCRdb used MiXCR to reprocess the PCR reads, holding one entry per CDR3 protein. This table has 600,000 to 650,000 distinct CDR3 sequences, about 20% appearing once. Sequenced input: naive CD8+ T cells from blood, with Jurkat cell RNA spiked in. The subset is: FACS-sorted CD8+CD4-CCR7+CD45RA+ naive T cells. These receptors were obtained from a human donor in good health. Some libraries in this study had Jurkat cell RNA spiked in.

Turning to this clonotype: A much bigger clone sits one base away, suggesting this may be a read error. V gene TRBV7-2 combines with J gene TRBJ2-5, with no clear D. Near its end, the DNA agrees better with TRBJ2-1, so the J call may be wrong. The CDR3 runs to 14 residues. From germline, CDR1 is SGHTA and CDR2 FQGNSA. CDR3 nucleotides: TGTGCCAGCAGCTCAACCACCGGTCTCAATGAGCAGTTCTTC. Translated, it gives CASSSTTGLNEQFF.

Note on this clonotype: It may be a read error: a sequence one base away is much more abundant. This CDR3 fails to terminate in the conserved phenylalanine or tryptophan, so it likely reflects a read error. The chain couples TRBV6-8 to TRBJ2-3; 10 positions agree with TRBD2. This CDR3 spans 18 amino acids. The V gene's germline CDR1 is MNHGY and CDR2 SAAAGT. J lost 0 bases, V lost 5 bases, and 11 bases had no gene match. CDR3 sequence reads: CASSEAVTSGISTDTQYY. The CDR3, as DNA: TGTGCCAGCAGTGAAGCGGTTACTAGCGGGATTAGCACAGATACGCAGTATTAT.

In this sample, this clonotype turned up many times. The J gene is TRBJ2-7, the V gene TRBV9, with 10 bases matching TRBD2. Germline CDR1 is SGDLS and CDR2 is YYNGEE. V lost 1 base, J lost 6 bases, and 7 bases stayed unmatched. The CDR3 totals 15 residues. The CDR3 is CASSVSGQRGGEQYF. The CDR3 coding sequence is TGTGCCAGCAGCGTATCTGGACAGCGGGGGGGCGAGCAGTACTTC.

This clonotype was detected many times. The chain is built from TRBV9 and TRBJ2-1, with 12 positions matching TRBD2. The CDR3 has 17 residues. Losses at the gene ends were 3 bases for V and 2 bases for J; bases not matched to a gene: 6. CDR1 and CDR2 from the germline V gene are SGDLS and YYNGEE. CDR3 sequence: CASSAEGLAGPYNEQFF. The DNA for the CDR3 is TGTGCCAGCAGCGCAGAGGGACTAGCGGGTCCCTACAATGAGCAGTTCTTC.

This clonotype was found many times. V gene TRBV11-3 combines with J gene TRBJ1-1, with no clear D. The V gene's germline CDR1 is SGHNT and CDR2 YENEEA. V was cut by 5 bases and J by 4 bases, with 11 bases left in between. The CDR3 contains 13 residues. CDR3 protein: CASSDVSGTEAFF. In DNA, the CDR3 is TGTGCCAGCAGCGATGTCAGTGGCACTGAAGCTTTCTTT.

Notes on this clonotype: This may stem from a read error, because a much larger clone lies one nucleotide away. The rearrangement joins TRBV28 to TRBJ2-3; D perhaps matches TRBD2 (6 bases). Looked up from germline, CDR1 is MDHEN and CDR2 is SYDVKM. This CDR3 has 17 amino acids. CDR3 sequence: CASGFPSAGTDTDTQYF. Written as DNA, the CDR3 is TGTGCCAGCGGTTTTCCTAGCGCGGGTACTGACACAGATACGCAGTATTTT.

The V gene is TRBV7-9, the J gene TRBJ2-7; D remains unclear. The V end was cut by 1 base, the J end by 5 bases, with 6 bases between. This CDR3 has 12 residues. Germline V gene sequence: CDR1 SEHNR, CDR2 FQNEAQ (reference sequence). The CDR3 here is CASSLVVNEQYF. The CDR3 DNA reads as TGTGCCAGCAGCTTAGTGGTGAACGAGCAGTACTTC. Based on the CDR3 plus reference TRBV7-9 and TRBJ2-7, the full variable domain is DTGVSQNPRHKITKRGQNVTFRCDPISEHNRLYWYRQTLGQGPEFLTYFQNEAQLEKSRLLSDRFSAERPKGSFSTLEIQRTEQGDSAMYLCASSLVVNEQYFGPGTRLTVT.

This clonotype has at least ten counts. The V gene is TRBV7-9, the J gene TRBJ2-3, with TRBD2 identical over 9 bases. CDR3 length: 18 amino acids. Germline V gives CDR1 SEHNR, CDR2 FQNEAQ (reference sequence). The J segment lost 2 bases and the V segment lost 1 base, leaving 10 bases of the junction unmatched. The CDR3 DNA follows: TGTGCCAGCAGCTTAGGCAGACTAGCGGCGCTTGCCACAGATACGCAGTATTTT. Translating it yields CASSLGRLAALATDTQYF.

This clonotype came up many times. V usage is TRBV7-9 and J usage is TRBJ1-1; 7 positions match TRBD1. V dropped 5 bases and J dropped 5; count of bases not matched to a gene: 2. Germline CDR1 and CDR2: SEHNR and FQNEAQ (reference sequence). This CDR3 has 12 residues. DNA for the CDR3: TGTGCCAGCAGCACAGGGGTGACTGAAGCTTTCTTT. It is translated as CASSTGVTEAFF. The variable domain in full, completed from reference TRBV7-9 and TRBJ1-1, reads DTGVSQNPRHKITKRGQNVTFRCDPISEHNRLYWYRQTLGQGPEFLTYFQNEAQLEKSRLLSDRFSAERPKGSFSTLEIQRTEQGDSAMYLCASSTGVTEAFFGQGTRLTVV.

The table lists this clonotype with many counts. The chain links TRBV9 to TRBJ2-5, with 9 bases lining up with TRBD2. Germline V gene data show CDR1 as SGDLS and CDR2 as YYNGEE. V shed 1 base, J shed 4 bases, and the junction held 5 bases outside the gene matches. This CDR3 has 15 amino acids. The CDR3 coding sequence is TGTGCCAGCAGCGTATTAGGTAGCGGGAGAGAGACCCAGTACTTC. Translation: CASSVLGSGRETQYF.

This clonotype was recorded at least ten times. The DNA of the CDR3 is TGTGCCAGCAGGCCTCACGGGGGGGCCTCCTACGAGCAGTACTTC. This encodes CASRPHGGASYEQYF. The chain carries TRBV7-9 and TRBJ2-7, with 8 bases identical to TRBD2. Per the germline V gene, CDR1 is SEHNR and CDR2 is FQNEAQ (reference sequence). CDR3 length: 15 amino acids. J was trimmed by 0 bases and V by 6 bases; bases with no gene match: 7.

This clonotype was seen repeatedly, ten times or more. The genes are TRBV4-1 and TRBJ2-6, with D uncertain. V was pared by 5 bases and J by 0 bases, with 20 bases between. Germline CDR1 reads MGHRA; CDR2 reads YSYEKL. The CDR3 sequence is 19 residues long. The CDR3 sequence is CASSGRATEILSGANVLTF. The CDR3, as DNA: TGCGCCAGCAGCGGACGGGCAACCGAGATCCTCTCTGGGGCCAACGTCCTGACTTTC.

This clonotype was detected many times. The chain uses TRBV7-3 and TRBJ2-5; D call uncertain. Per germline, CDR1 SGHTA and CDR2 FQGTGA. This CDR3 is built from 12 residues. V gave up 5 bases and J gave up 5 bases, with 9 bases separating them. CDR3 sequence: CASSRVGETQYF. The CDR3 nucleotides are TGTGCCAGCAGCCGGGTCGGGGAGACCCAGTACTTC.

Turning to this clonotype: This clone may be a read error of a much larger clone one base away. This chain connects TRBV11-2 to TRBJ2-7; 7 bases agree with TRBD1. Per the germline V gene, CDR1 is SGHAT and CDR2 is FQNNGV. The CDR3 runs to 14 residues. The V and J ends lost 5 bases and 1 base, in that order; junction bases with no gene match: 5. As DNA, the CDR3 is TGTGCCAGCAGCGACCGGGACAGATCCTACGAGCAGTACTTC. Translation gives CASSDRDRSYEQYF.

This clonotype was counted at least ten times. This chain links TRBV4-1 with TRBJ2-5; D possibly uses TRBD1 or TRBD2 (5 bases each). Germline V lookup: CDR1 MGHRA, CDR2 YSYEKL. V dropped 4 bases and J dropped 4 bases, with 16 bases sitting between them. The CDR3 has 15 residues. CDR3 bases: TGCGCCAGCAGCCGATACTTGAGAGGGGCAGAGACCCAGTACTTC. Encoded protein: CASSRYLRGAETQYF.

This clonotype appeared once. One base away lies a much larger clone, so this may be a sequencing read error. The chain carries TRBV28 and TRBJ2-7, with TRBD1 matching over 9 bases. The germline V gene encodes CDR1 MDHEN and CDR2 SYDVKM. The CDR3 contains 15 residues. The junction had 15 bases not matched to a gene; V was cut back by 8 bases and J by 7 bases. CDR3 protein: CASCDPTGGWGEQYF. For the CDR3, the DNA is TGTGCCAGCTGTGACCCGACAGGGGGTTGGGGGGAGCAGTACTTC.

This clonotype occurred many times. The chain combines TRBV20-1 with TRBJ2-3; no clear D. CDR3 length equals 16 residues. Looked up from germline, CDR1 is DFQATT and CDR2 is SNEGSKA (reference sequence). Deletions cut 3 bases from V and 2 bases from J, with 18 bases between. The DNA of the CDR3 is TGCAGTGCTAGGGATCCGGAGCTTGGATACACAGATACGCAGTATTTT. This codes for CSARDPELGYTDTQYF.

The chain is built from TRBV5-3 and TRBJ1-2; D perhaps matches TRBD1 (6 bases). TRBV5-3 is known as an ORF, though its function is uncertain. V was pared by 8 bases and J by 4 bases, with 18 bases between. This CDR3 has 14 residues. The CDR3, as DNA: TGTGCCAGCAGGGAGGGGGGGGTCGCCTATGGCTACACCTTC. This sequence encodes CASREGGVAYGYTF.